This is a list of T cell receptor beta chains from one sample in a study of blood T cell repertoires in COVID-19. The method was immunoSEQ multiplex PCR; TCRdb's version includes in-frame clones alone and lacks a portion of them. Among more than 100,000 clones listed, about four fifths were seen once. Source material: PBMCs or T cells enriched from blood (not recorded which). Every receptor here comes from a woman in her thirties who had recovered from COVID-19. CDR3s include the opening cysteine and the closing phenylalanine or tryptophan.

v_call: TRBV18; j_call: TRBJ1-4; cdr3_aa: CASSPVIGTTYGEKLFF
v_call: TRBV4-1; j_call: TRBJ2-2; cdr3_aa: CASSATNTGELFF
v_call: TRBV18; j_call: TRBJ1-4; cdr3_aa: CASSSDRNEKLFF
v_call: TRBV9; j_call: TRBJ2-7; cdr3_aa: CASSVAREGEQYF
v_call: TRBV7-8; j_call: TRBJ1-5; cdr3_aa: CASSLDRGISNQPQHF
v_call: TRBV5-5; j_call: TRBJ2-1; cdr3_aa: CASSLDATGGREQFF
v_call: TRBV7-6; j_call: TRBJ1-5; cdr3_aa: CASSYGTGNNQPQHF
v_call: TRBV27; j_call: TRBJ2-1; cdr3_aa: CAIPCREPSYNEQFF
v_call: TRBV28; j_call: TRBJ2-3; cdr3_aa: CASSQTSGGPTDTQYF
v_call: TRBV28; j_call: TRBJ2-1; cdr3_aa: CASSLFTGIYNEQFF
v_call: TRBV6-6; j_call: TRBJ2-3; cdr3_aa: CASRGRTSYTDTQYF
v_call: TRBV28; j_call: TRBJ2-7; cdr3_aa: CASSPSGQGFSLSYEQYF
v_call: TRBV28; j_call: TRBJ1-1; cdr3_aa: CASSFYRGNTEAFF
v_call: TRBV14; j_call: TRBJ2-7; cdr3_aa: CASSQGPGLAGFSYEQYF
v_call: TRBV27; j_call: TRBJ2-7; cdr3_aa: CASSSRDTDYEQYF
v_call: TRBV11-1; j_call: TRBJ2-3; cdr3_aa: CASSHATEATDTQYF
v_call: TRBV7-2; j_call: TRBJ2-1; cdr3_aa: CASSLLGNRGQNNEQFF
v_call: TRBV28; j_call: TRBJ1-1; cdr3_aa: CASSFRIRGPSMNTEAFF
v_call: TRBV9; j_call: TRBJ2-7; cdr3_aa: CASSPAAVLYEQYF
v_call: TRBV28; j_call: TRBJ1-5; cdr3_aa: CASSPVGAPRQPQHF
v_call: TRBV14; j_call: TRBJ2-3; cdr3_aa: CASSRKGQVTDTQYF
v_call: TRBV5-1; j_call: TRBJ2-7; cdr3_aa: CASSLGASGTYEQYF
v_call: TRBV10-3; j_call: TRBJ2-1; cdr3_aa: CAITPGLLNNEQFF
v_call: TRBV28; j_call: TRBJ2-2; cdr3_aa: CASSLEVLNTGELFF
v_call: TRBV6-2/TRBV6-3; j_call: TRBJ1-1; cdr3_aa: CASSHRQKNTEAFF
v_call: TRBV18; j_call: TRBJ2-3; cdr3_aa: CASSPPARDTQYF
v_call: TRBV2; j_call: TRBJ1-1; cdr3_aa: CASSDPGLNTEAFF
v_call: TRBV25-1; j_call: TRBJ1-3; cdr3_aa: CASSESPPRTIYF
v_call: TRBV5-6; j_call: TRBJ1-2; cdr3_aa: CASSLRTGRYGYTF
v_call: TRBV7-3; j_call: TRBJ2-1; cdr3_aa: CASSLAGLAYNEQFF
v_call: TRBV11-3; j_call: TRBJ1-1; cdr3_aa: CASSFSSVNTEAFF